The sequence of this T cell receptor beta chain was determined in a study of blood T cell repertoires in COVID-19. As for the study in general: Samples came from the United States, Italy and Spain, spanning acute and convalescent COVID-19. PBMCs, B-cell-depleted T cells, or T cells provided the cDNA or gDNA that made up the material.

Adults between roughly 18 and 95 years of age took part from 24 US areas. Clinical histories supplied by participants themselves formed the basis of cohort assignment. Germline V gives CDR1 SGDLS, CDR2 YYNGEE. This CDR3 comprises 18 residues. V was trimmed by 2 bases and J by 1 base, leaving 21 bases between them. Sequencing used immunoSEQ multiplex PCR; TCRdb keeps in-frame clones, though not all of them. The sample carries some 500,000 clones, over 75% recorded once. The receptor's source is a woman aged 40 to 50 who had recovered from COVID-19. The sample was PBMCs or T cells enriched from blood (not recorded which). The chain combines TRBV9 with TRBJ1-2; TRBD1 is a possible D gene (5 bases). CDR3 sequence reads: CASSVNPLSGQGNYGYTF. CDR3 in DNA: TGTGCCAGCAGCGTTAACCCGTTGAGTGGGCAGGGTAACTATGGCTACACCTTC.